Following are 9 T cell receptor beta chains from one sample sequenced in a study of cytomegalovirus exposure and HLA in healthy donors. PCR employed 60 Vbeta and 13 Jbeta primers. Measured with immunoSEQ multiplex PCR; TCRdb has only the in-frame clones, and not every one. The sample records around 110,000 clones, 75% being singletons. The sample comprised PBMCs. These receptors originate from a woman between 18 and 30 years old in good health and CMV-seronegative.

The chain uses TRBV18 and TRBJ1-5; D uncertain. The CDR3 is made up of 16 amino acids. V gave up 2 bases and J gave up 3 bases, with 14 bases separating them. Germline CDR1 and CDR2: KGHSH and LQKENI. The CDR3 DNA is TGTGCCAGCTCACCAATGACGGTGGAGCTCAATCAGCCCCAGCATTTT. This gives the protein CASSPMTVELNQPQHF.

Comment on this clone: The junction departs from germline at one end; a sequencing error may be responsible. The chain carries TRBV7-9 and TRBJ1-2; D not resolved. Germline CDR1 reads SEHNR; CDR2 reads FQNEAQ (reference sequence). This CDR3 comprises 11 residues. CDR3 region: CASSLDAGFTF. The CDR3 bases are TGTGCCAGCAGCTTAGACGCTGGCTTCACCTTC. The full variable domain, in which reference TRBV7-9 and TRBJ1-2 provide the parts outside the CDR3, is DTGVSQNPRHKITKRGQNVTFRCDPISEHNRLYWYRQTLGQGPEFLTYFQNEAQLEKSRLLSDRFSAERPKGSFSTLEIQRTEQGDSAMYLCASSLDAGFTFGSGTRLTVV.

DNA of the CDR3: TGTGCCAGCAGCTCGGAGGGGTTCCCCTACGAGCAGTACTTC. Its protein product is CASSSEGFPYEQYF. The V gene is TRBV7-9, the J gene TRBJ2-7; perhaps TRBD2 as D (6 bases). This CDR3 contains 14 residues. CDR1 and CDR2 from the germline V gene are SEHNR and FQNEAQ (reference sequence). Trimming took off 4 bases at V and 2 bases at J, with 12 bases between the two ends.

The rearrangement joins TRBV5-1 to TRBJ2-5; 7 positions agree with TRBD2. The germline V gene encodes CDR1 SGHRS and CDR2 YFSETQ. The CDR3 is 15 residues long. With V trimmed by 4 bases and J by 5 bases, 11 bases remained unmatched. The DNA of the CDR3 is TGCGCCAGCAGCACCGGGGAGGGTTTAGGGGAGACCCAGTACTTC. Its translation is CASSTGEGLGETQYF.

A remark on this clone: The junction shows a germline mismatch at one end, possibly a read error. The chain links TRBV6-1 to TRBJ1-4, with D maybe TRBD1 (6 bases). The CDR3 is 15 residues long. Germline V gene data show CDR1 as MNHNS and CDR2 as SASEGT. This CDR3 is CASSVNRATNEKLFF. DNA of the CDR3: TGTGCCAGCAGTGTTAACAGGGCAACAAATGAAAAACTGTTTTTT.

The gene calls are TRBV6-1 and TRBJ2-7; 8 bases line up with TRBD1. The junction had 2 bases not matched to a gene; V was cut back by 4 bases and J by 0 bases. This CDR3 spans 14 amino acids. Germline assignment: CDR1 MNHNS and CDR2 SASEGT. CDR3 amino acids: CASSGGTGSYEQYF. CDR3 nucleotide sequence: TGTGCCAGCAGTGGTGGGACAGGCTCCTACGAGCAGTACTTC.

The chain employs TRBV30 and TRBJ2-1, with D unclear. The CDR3 sequence is 15 residues long. V lost 2 bases and J 0 bases, leaving 11 bases between the germline ends. Germline CDR1 reads GTSNPN; CDR2 reads SVGIG (reference sequence). As DNA, the CDR3 is TGTGCCTGGAGTAGTAACCCGAGCTCCTACAATGAGCAGTTCTTC. This sequence encodes CAWSSNPSSYNEQFF.

The V call is TRBV4-1, the J call TRBJ1-6; weak D call: TRBD1 (6 bases). Trimming shortened V by 2 bases and J by 0 bases, and 14 bases separated the two germline ends. This CDR3 has 18 amino acids. Germline CDR1 and CDR2: MGHRA and YSYEKL. As DNA, the CDR3 is TGCGCCAGCAGCCAAAGTGATATGGACAGCTCCTATAATTCACCCCTCCACTTT. This encodes CASSQSDMDSSYNSPLHF.

The V gene is TRBV5-4, the J gene TRBJ1-1; TRBD1 might be the D (6 bases). This CDR3 has 17 residues. V dropped 0 bases and J dropped 0 bases, with 15 bases sitting between them. CDR1 is SGHNT, CDR2 YYREEE, per germline (reference sequence). CDR3 sequence: CASSLEQGFTLNTEAFF. The CDR3 DNA reads as TGTGCCAGCAGCTTGGAACAGGGCTTTACGTTGAACACTGAAGCTTTCTTT.